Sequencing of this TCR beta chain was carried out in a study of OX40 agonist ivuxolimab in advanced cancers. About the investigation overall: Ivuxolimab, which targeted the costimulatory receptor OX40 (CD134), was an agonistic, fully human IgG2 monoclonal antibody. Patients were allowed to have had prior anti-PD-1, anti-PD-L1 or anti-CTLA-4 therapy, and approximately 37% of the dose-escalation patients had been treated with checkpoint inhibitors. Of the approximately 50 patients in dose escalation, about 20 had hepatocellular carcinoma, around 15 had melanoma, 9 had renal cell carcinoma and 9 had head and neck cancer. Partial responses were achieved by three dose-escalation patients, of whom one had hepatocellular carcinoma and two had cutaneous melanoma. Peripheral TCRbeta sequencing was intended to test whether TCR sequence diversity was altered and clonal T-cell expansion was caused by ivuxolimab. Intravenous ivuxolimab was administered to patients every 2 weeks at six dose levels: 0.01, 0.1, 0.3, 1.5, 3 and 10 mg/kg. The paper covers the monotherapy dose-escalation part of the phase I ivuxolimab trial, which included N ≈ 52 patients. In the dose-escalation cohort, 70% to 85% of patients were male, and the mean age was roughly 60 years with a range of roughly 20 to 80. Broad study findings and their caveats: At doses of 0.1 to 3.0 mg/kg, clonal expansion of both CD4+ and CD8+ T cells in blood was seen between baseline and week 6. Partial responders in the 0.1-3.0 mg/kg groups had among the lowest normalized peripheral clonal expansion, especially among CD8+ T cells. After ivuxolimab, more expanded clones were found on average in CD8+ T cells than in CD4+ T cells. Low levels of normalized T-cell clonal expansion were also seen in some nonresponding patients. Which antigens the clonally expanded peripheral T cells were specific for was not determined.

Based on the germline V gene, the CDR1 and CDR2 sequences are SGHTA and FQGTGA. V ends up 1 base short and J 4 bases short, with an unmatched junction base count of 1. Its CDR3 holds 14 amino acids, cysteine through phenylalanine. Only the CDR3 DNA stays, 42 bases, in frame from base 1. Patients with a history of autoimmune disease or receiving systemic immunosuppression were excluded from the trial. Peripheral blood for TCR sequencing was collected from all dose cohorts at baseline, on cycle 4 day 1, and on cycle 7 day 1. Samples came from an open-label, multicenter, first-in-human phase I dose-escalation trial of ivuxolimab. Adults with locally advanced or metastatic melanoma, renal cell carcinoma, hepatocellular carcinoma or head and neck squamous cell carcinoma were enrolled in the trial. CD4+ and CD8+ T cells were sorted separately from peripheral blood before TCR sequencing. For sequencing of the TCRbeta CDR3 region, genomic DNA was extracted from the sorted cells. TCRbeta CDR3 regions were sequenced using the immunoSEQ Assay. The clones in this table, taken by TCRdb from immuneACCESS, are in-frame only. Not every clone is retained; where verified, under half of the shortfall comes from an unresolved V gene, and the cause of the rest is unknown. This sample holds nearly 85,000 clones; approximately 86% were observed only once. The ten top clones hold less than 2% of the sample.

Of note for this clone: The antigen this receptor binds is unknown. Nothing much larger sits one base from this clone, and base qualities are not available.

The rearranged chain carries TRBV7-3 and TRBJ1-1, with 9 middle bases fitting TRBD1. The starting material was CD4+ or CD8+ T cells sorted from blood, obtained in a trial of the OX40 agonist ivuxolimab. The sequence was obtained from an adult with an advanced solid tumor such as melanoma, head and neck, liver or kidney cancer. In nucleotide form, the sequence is TGTGCCAGCAGCTTAATGACAGGGGGCACTGAAGCTTTCTTT. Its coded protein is CASSLMTGGTEAFF.